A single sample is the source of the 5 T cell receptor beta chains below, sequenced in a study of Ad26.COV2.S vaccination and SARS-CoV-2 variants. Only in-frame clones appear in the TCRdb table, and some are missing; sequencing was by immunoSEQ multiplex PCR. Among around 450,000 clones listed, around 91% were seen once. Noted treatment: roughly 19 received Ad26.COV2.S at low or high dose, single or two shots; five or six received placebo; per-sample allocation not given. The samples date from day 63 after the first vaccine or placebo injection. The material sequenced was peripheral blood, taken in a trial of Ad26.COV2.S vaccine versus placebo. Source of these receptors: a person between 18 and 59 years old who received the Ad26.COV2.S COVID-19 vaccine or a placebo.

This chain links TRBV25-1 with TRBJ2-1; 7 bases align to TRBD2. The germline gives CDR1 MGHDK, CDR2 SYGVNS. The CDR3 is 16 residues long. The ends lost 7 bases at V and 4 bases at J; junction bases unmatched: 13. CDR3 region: CASTHRFGEGYNEQFF. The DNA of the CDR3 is TGTGCCAGCACCCACCGCTTCGGGGAGGGTTACAATGAGCAGTTCTTC.

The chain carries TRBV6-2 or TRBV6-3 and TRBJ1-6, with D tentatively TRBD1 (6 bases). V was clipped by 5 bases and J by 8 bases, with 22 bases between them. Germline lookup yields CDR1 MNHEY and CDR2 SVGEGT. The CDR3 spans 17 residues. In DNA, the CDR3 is TGTGCCAGCAGTATACTGCCGGGGGCGTTTTTGGATTCACCCCTCCACTTT. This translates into CASSILPGAFLDSPLHF.

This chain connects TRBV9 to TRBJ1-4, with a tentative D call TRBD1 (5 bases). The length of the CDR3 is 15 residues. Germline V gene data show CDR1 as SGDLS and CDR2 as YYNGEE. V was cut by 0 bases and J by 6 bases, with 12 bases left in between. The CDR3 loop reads CASSVDSGVDEKLFF. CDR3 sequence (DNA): TGTGCCAGCAGCGTAGACTCGGGGGTTGATGAAAAACTGTTTTTT.

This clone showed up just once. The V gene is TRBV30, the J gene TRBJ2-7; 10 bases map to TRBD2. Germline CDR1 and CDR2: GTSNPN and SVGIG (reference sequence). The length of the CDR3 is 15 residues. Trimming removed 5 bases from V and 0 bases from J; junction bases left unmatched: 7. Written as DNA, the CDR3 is TGTGCCTGGGAGAATAGCGGGAGGAGCTCCTACGAGCAGTACTTC. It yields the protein CAWENSGRSSYEQYF.

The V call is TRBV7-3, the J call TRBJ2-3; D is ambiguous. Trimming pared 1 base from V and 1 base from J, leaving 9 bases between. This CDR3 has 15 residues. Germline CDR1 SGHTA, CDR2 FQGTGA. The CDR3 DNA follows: TGTGCCAGCAGCTTAAGGTGGGTGCGCACAGATACGCAGTATTTT. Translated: CASSLRWVRTDTQYF.